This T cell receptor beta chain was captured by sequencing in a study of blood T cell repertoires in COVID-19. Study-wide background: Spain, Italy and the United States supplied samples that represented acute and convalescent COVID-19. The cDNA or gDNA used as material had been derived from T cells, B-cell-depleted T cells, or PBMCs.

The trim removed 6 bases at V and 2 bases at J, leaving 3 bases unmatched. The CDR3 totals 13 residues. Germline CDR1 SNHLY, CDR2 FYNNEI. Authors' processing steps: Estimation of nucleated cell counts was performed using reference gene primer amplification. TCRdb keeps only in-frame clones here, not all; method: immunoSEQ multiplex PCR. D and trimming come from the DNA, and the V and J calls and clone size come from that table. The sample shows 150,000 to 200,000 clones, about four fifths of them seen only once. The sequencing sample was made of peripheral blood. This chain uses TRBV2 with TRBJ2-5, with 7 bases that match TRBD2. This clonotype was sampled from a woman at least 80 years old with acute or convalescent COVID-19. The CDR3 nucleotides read TGTGCCAGCAGGGGAGCGGGGCAAGAGACCCAGTACTTC. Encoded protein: CASRGAGQETQYF.